The clone carrying this TCR beta chain was recorded only once. No antigen is known for it. The junction departs from germline at one end; a sequencing error may be responsible. This entry is derived from a study of tumor and adjacent non-tumor tissue in lung cancer. As for the study in general: Histology: about a dozen adenocarcinoma, a couple of squamous cell carcinoma, 1 small cell lung cancer. Aged about 31 to 80 years, patients included roughly ten men and 5 women with stage I to III disease.

No cell sorting was done before RNA was extracted from the tissue. This non-tumor lung sample came from over 3 cm beyond the tumor edge. Points from the study as a whole: In normal lung, the top 100 clones were significantly more dominant than in tumor.

Germline loops: CDR1 SGHAT, CDR2 FQNNGV. This CDR3 is 14 amino acids long. The library came from three nested PCR rounds adapted from ARM-PCR protocols. TCRdb redid the calling of the multiplex PCR reads with MiXCR, one entry per CDR3 protein. The sample holds 100,000 or so distinct CDR3 sequences, 55% to 65% seen once. The rearrangement joins TRBV11-2 to TRBJ2-1, with TRBD2 matching 9 bases. The sequenced material came from distant non-tumor lung tissue. The sequence came from a man aged 25-40 years with non-small cell lung cancer. The CDR3 region is CACSQGLARNEQFF. CDR3 nucleotide sequence: TGCGCCTGCAGCCAGGGACTAGCTCGCAATGAGCAGTTCTTC.